This TCR beta chain was recorded in a study of T cells after yellow fever vaccination. General study results and limits: Primary-vaccination clones mostly resurfaced post-booster (less than 98% CD4, approximately 90% CD8).

Conversion of TCR transcripts into cDNA relied on 5'RACE template switching, which added a universal primer site and UMIs. From the 5' RACE reads, TCRdb called clonotypes with MiXCR, one entry per CDR3 protein. The profile covers some 350,000 distinct CDR3 sequences, with about 4% appearing a single time and 24% taken by the ten largest. Trimming left V 6 bases short and J 2 bases short, with 13 bases between. The CDR3 is 14 amino acids. The germline gives CDR1 DFQATT, CDR2 SNEGSKA (reference sequence). Comments on this clonotype: No antigen is known for it.

Source: PBMCs, taken 5 days after the yellow fever booster vaccination. This sequence joins TRBV20-1 and TRBJ2-2; D might be TRBD1 or TRBD2, each matching 5 bases. The receptor was derived from a man between 18 and 29 years old who received the YFV17D yellow fever vaccine. This CDR3 reads CSASGTTNTGELFF. As DNA, the CDR3 is TGCAGTGCCTCTGGGACGACAAACACCGGGGAGCTGTTTTTT.